This T cell receptor (beta chain) comes out of a study of blood T cell repertoires in COVID-19. About the study: Material from acute and convalescent COVID-19 was sourced from the United States, Italy and Spain. Sample material is recorded as cDNA or gDNA derived from T cells, B-cell-depleted T cells, or PBMCs.

Germline V CDR1 and CDR2: SGHTA, FQGNSA. With 1 base removed from V and 7 bases from J, the gap between germline ends came to 10 bases. The CDR3 is 13 residues long. In the original processing: Using reference gene primer amplification, nucleated cell counts were estimated. The assay was immunoSEQ multiplex PCR, and TCRdb's table has in-frame clones only and misses some. For V, J and clone size, that table is used; D and trimming come from the DNA. The table records 15,000 to 20,000 clones, around 91% of them present only once. This receptor was obtained from a human donor in a cohort sampled during active COVID-19. The chain couples TRBV7-2 to TRBJ1-2; D is perhaps TRBD1 (6 bases). Sequencing was performed on peripheral blood. This CDR3 is CASSLGGQSGYTF. CDR3 DNA sequence: TGTGCCAGCAGCTTAGGGGGGCAGAGTGGCTACACCTTC.